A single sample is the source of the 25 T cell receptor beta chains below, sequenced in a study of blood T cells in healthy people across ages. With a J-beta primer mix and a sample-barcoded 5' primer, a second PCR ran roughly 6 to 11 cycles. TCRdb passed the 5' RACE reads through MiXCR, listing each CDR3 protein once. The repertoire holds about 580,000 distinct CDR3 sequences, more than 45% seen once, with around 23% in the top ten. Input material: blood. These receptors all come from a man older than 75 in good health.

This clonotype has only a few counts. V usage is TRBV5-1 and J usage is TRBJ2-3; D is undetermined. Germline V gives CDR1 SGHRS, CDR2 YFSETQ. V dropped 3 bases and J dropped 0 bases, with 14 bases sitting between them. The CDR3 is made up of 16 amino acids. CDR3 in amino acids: CASSSITSPSTDTQYF. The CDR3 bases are TGCGCCAGCAGCTCCATAACCAGTCCTAGCACAGATACGCAGTATTTT.

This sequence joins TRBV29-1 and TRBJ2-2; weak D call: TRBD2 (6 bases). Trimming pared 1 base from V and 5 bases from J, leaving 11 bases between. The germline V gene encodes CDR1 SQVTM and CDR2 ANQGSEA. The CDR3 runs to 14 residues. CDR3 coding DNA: TGCAGCGTTGAAGTCGGGAGTGGGACCGGGGAGCTGTTTTTT. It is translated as CSVEVGSGTGELFF.

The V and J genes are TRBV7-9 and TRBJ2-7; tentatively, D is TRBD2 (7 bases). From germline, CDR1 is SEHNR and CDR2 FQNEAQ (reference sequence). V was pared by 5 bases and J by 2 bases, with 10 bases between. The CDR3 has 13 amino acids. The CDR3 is CASSEGGAYEQYF. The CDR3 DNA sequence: TGTGCCAGCAGCGAGGGGGGGGCCTACGAGCAGTACTTC.

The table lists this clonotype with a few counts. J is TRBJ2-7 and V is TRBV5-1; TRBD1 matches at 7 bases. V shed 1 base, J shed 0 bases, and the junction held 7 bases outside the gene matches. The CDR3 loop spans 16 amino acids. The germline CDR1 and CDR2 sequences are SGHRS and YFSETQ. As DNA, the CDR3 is TGCGCCAGCAGCTTGCGGCTAGGGGGCTTCTCCTACGAGCAGTACTTC. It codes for CASSLRLGGFSYEQYF.

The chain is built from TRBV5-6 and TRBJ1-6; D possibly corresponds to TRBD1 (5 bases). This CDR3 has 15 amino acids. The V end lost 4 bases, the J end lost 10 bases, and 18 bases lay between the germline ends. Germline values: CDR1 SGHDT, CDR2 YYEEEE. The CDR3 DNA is TGTGCCAGCAGCGCATCGGTGGGGGGTCCGTCACCCCTCCACTTT. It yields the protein CASSASVGGPSPLHF.

The CDR3 DNA is TGTGCCAGCAGCTGGAGACGGGAGACCCAGTACTTC. This codes for CASSWRRETQYF. The chain recombines TRBV7-2 with TRBJ2-5; no firm D call. V gave up 4 bases and J gave up 5 bases, with 8 bases separating them. This CDR3 has 12 residues. Per germline, CDR1 SGHTA and CDR2 FQGNSA.

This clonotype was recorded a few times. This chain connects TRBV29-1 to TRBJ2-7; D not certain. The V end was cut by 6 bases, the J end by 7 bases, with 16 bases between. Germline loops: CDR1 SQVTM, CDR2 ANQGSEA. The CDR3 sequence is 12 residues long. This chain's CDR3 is CSVPGPAGEQYF. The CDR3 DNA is TGCAGCGTCCCCGGCCCAGCTGGGGAGCAGTACTTC.

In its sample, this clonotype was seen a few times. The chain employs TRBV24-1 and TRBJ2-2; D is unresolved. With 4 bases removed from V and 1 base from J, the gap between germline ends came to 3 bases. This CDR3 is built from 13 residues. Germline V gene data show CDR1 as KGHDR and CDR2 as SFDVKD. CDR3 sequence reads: CATSDRNTGELFF. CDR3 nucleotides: TGTGCCACCAGTGACCGGAACACCGGGGAGCTGTTTTTT.

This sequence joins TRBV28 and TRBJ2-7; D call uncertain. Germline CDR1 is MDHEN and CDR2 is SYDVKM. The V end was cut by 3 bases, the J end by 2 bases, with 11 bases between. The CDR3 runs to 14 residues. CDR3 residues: CASSFPPLPYEQYF. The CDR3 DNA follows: TGTGCCAGCAGTTTCCCCCCACTTCCCTACGAGCAGTACTTC. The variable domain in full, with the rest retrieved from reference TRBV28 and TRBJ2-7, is DVKVTQSSRYLVKRTGEKVFLECVQDMDHENMFWYRQDPGLGLRLIYFSYDVKMKEKGDIPEGYSVSREKKERFSLILESASTNQTSMYLCASSFPPLPYEQYFGPGTRLTVT.

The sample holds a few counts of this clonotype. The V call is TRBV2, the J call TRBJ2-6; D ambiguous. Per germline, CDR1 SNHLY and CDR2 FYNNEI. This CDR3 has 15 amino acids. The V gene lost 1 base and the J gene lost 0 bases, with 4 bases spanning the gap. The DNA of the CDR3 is TGTGCCAGCAGTGAAGAATCCTCTGGGGCCAACGTCCTGACTTTC. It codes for CASSEESSGANVLTF.

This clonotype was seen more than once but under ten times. CDR3 sequence reads: CASSLAANRGDEQFF. As DNA, the CDR3 is TGTGCCAGCAGCTTAGCGGCAAACCGCGGGGATGAGCAGTTCTTC. The gene calls are TRBV7-9 and TRBJ2-1, with D tentatively TRBD2 (6 bases). Trimming left V 0 bases short and J 8 bases short, with 14 bases between. This CDR3 comprises 15 residues. Germline V CDR1 and CDR2: SEHNR, FQNEAQ (reference sequence). Based on the CDR3 plus reference TRBV7-9 and TRBJ2-1, the full variable domain is DTGVSQNPRHKITKRGQNVTFRCDPISEHNRLYWYRQTLGQGPEFLTYFQNEAQLEKSRLLSDRFSAERPKGSFSTLEIQRTEQGDSAMYLCASSLAANRGDEQFFGPGTRLTVL.

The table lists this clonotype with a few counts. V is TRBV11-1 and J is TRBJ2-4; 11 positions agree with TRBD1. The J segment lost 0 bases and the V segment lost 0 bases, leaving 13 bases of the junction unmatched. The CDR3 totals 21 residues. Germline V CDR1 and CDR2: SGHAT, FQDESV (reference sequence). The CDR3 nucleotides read TGTGCCAGCAGCTTAGCTGGGGACAGGGGGTTCCCTCCCCGAGCCAAAAACATTCAGTACTTC. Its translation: CASSLAGDRGFPPRAKNIQYF.

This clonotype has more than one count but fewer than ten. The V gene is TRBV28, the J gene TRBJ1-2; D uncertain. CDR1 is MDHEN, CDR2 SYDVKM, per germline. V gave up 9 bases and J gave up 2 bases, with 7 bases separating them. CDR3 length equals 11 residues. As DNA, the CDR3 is TGTGCCAGTAACAGCAACTATGGCTACACCTTC. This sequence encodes CASNSNYGYTF.

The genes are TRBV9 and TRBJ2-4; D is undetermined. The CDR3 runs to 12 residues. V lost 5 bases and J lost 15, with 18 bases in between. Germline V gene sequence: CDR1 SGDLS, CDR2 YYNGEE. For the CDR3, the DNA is TGTGCCAGCAGTCCACAGTTTGGCGAGCTGTACTTC. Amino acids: CASSPQFGELYF.

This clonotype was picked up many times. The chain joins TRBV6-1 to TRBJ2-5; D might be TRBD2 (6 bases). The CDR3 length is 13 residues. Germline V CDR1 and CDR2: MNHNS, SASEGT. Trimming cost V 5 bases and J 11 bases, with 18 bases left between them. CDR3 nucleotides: TGTGCCAGCAGTCCCGGGGCACGGGCGGGGCAGTACTTC. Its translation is CASSPGARAGQYF.

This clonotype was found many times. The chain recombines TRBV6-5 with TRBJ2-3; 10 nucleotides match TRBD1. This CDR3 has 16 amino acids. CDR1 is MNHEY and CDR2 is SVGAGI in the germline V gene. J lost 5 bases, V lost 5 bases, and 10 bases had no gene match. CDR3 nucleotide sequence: TGTGCCAGCAGTCCCCAGGGACAGGGGCGAAGAGATACGCAGTATTTT. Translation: CASSPQGQGRRDTQYF.

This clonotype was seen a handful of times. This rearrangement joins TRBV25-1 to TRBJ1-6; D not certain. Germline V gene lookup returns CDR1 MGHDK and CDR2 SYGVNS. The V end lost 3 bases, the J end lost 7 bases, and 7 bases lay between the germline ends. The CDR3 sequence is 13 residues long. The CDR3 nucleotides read TGTGCCAGCAGTGACCGCACCAATTCACCCCTCCACTTT. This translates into CASSDRTNSPLHF.

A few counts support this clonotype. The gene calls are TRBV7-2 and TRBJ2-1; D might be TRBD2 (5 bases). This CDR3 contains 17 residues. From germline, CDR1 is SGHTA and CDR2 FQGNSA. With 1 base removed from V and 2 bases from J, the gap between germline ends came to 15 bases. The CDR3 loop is CASSLVSSRGTYNEQFF. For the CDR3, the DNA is TGTGCCAGCAGCTTAGTCTCTAGTCGAGGGACCTACAATGAGCAGTTCTTC.

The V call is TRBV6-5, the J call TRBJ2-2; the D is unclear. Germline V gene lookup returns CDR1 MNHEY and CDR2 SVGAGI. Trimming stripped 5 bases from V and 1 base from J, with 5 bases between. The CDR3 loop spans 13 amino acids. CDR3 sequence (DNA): TGTGCCAGCAGTCTCGAGAACACCGGGGAGCTGTTTTTT. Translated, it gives CASSLENTGELFF.

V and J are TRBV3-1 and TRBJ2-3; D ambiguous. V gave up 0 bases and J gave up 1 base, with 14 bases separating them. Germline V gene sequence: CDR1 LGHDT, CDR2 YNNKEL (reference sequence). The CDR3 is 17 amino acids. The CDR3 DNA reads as TGTGCCAGCAGCCAAGATCATTTGGGTGTGGGCACAGATACGCAGTATTTT. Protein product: CASSQDHLGVGTDTQYF.

The CDR3 coding sequence is TGTGCCAGCAGCTTAGTCGACTCATCGGAATCCTATAATTCACCCCTCCACTTT. Protein: CASSLVDSSESYNSPLHF. The chain joins TRBV7-2 to TRBJ1-6; D gene ambiguous. V was trimmed by 1 base and J by 1 base, leaving 14 bases between them. CDR3 length: 18 residues. CDR1 is SGHTA and CDR2 is FQGNSA in the germline V gene.

DNA of the CDR3: TGCAGTGCTGAGGGGGCCGGTAGCACAGATACGCAGTATTTT. This encodes CSAEGAGSTDTQYF. The genes are TRBV20-1 and TRBJ2-3, with 7 bases lining up with TRBD1. V lost 5 bases to trimming and J lost 0 bases; unmatched junction nucleotides: 5. Germline-derived CDR1 and CDR2 are DFQATT and SNEGSKA (reference sequence). The CDR3 loop spans 14 amino acids.

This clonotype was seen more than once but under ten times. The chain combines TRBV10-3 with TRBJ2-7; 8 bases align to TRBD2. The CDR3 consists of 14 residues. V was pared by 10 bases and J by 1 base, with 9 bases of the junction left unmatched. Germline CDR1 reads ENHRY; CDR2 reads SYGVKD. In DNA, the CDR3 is TGTGCCAGTCAACTCGCGGGGGGTTCCTACGAGCAGTACTTC. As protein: CASQLAGGSYEQYF.

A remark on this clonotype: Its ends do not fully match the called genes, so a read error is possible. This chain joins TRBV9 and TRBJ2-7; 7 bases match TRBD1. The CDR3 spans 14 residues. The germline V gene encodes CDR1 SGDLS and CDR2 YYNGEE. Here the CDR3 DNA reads TGTGCCAGCAGCGTCCGGGACAGCTCCTACGAGCAGTGCTTC. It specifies CASSVRDSSYEQCF.

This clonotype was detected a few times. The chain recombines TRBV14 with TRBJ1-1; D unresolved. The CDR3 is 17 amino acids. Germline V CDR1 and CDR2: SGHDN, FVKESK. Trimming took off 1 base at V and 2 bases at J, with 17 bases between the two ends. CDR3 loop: CASSQVSILLINTEAFF. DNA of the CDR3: TGTGCCAGCAGCCAAGTTTCGATCCTCTTAATAAACACTGAAGCTTTCTTT. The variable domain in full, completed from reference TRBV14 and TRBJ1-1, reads EAGVTQFPSHSVIEKGQTVTLRCDPISGHDNLYWYRRVMGKEIKFLLHFVKESKQDESGMPNNRFLAERTGGTYSTLKVQPAELEDSGVYFCASSQVSILLINTEAFFGQGTRLTVV.